This TCR beta chain was sequenced during a study of shared clonotypes between healthy human individuals (dated by TCRdb to the early 2020s). Regarding the study in general: The cohort comprised a couple of women and a few men aged 18 to 49 years. Per donor, three plates each were used for CD4 naive and CD4 memory, two for CD8 naive, and one for CD8 memory. To estimate repertoire size and how much clonotypes are shared between individuals, the study performed deep sequencing of blood TCR repertoires from a handful of healthy adults. Different laboratories and diverse techniques were used to prepare libraries and sequence TCR repertoires, to increase sequencing depth and limit assay-specific biases. Each donor's leukapheresis produced roughly between about 0.8 and 10 billion PBMCs. Results the study describes overall, beyond this receptor: Sampling was restricted to blood, and TCR repertoires in tissue are likely to differ from TCR repertoires in blood. Across four donors, approximately 5% of naive CD4, approximately 3.6% of naive CD8, 2% to 2.5% of memory CD4, and roughly 0.4% of memory CD8 clonotypes were shared. The genetic and exposure-history diversity represented was limited by the small number of donors. Even with the large sequencing depth, rarefaction of the sorted-subset datasets indicated that sequencing was incomplete. Naive subsets generally had larger estimated clonotype richness than memory subsets did. Compared with non-shared clonotypes, the clonotypes found in all four sorted-subset donors had higher generation probabilities. Pairwise subsampling indicated that sequencing depth was expected to affect the degree of clonotype sharing among donors.

The donors were healthy, HIV-negative adults with no recently reported acute infections or vaccinations. Only Caucasian adults living in Nashville, Tennessee, USA were represented among the donors. CD4+ T cells were enriched through magnetic negative selection, after which naive cells were positively selected on CD45RA and the remaining negative fraction served as the memory subset. Blood was obtained by leukapheresis, after which PBMCs were separated by Ficoll-Histopaque density gradient centrifugation and cryopreserved in liquid nitrogen vapor phase. Analytical flow cytometry was used to check the purity and quantity of every magnetically sorted T cell population. Genomic DNA was isolated from every sorted fraction and measured by UV absorbance on a Nanodrop 2000c. The CDR3 spans 12 residues, from the cysteine through the phenylalanine. The entry retains the CDR3 DNA only, 36 bases that are in frame from base 1. The CDR1 and CDR2 encoded by the germline V gene are KGHSH and LQKENI. V drops 6 bases and J drops 6 bases, leaving 12 bases in between.

Concerning this clone itself: No antigen is known for it. Base qualities are not recorded, but no much larger clone differs from it by a single base.

Using the deep immunoSEQ assay, TCR CDR3 regions were amplified from genomic DNA by multiplex PCR. Extracted genomic DNA from each cell subset was spread evenly across all wells of several immunoSEQ 96-well plates, with each plate serving as a replicate. For sorted subsets, approximately 200 ng of genomic DNA, equivalent to 25,000 to 35,000 T cell genomes, went into each replicate PCR. Purified libraries were quantified with a Qubit 3.0 fluorometer, sized on a Bioanalyzer 2100, and re-quantified with the KAPA Library Quantification kit. Each immunoSEQ 96-well plate was sequenced on its own single-read 150-cycle Illumina NextSeq 550 flow cell. The study's processing was this. Because only junctional sequences without quality scores were contained in the immunoSEQ output, filtering matching that applied to full-length reads could not be performed. Sequences were annotated with PyIR, a Python wrapper for IgBLAST v1.9, and V/J genes and CDR3 were assigned using IMGT germline references. Reads were removed for weak V/J assignments (E-value above 1e-6), missing CDR3, stop codons, out-of-frame junctions, or ambiguous translated residues. A V3J clonotype was defined by an identical inferred V gene, J gene, and CDR3 amino acid sequence. To compute the percentage overlap between repertoires, the number of shared unique clonotypes was divided by the size of the smaller repertoire. Three approaches were used to assess repertoire richness: RTK rarefaction, the Chao1 estimator, and Recon v2.1 estimates of unobserved clonotypes. Generation probabilities for all TCRbeta clonotypes obtained by the gDNA method from several donors were computed using OLGA. Sourced from immuneACCESS, this table was stored by TCRdb with only in-frame sequences that have V and J called. A share of the clones is absent; for the studies checked, an unresolved V gene accounts for under half, and the remainder has no known explanation. Clone size and the V and J calls come from that table; the DNA yielded D and trimming. The table for this sample lists 2.3 million or so clones; 80% to 95% of them were counted only once. 0.39% of the sample goes to the ten largest clones.

Sequenced: naive CD4+ T cells from PBMCs. The sample's cell subset or site label, in plain terms: CD45RA+ positively selected. The sequence came from a young man in good health. Some clones in this sample may be carry-over from other donors' samples. The rearranged segments are TRBV18 and TRBJ2-7; the D gene is unclear. Here the CDR3 is given as CASSLSEIEQYF. The nucleotides are TGTGCCAGCTCTTTGTCCGAAATCGAGCAGTACTTC.